This TCR beta chain stems from a study of shared clonotypes between healthy human individuals. Study overall: Per donor, three plates held CD4 naive cells, three held CD4 memory, two held CD8 naive and one held CD8 memory. Findings and caveats of the study: The generation probabilities recorded for non-shared clonotypes fell below those of clonotypes shared by all four donors.

This clone was recorded once. Its cognate antigen is unknown. J was trimmed by 4 bases and V by 0 bases; bases with no gene match: 1. Per germline, CDR1 SGHNT and CDR2 YENEEA. This CDR3 comprises 14 residues. Healthy and HIV-negative, the adult donors had no recent acute infections or vaccinations. Researchers divided each subset's genomic DNA evenly across several immunoSEQ plates. This table comes from immunoSEQ multiplex PCR, and its TCRdb copy is limited to in-frame clones, with some not included. The data contain 950,000 to 1,200,000 clones, roughly 80% of them singletons. The chain carries TRBV11-3 and TRBJ2-5, with 8 bases aligning to TRBD2. This TCR was sampled from a man aged 18 to 29 in good health. Some clones in this sample may be carry-over from other donors' samples. The sequenced material came from memory CD4+ T cells from PBMCs. Subset specified: CD45RA-negative fraction. Here the CDR3 DNA reads TGTGCCAGCAGCTTAGAAAGCGGGGGAGAGACCCAGTACTTC. This codes for CASSLESGGETQYF.